One sample yielded the 5 T cell receptor beta chains listed below, sequenced in a study of CD8 T cells in Susac syndrome. RNA was extracted with the RNeasy kit, and a quantity of roughly 0.5 to 1 ug was reverse transcribed using random hexamers. TCRdb redid the calling of the immunoSEQ multiplex PCR reads with MiXCR, one entry per CDR3 protein. The sample consists of 150,000 to 200,000 distinct CDR3 sequences, over 85% of them appearing once. Sequenced sample: CD4+ T cells from PBMCs. The receptors were sampled from a human donor in good health.

J is TRBJ2-1 and V is TRBV29-1; maybe TRBD2 (6 bases). Germline CDR1 is SQVTM and CDR2 is ANQGSEA. Trimming took 5 bases from V and 0 from J, leaving 11 bases between them. The length of the CDR3 is 14 residues. CDR3 sequence: CSVRREPSYNEQFF. The CDR3 DNA follows: TGCAGCGTTAGGCGGGAACCCTCCTACAATGAGCAGTTCTTC.

The CDR3 region is CASSTQGGGEQFF. DNA for the CDR3: TGTGCCAGCAGTACGCAGGGGGGAGGTGAGCAGTTCTTC. The J gene is TRBJ2-1, the V gene TRBV6-2 or TRBV6-3; D is possibly TRBD1 (7 bases). CDR1 and CDR2 from the germline V gene are MNHEY and SVGEGT. The CDR3 is made up of 13 amino acids. V lost 5 bases, J lost 9 bases, and 14 bases lay in between.

The chain couples TRBV29-1 to TRBJ2-1; D may correspond to TRBD1 or TRBD2 (5 bases each). The V gene's germline CDR1 is SQVTM and CDR2 ANQGSEA. V lost 5 bases to trimming and J lost 0 bases, with 14 bases between them. This CDR3 spans 15 amino acids. CDR3 in DNA: TGCAGCGTTCTTTGGTCAGGGAGCTCCTACAATGAGCAGTTCTTC. Encoded protein: CSVLWSGSSYNEQFF.

The chain couples TRBV29-1 to TRBJ2-7; tentatively, D is TRBD2 (6 bases). CDR1 is SQVTM and CDR2 is ANQGSEA in the germline V gene. The CDR3 length is 12 residues. Trimming shortened V by 4 bases and J by 0 bases, and 7 bases separated the two germline ends. This CDR3 reads CSVAGSSYEQYF. The CDR3 nucleotides read TGCAGCGTTGCCGGGAGCTCCTACGAGCAGTACTTC.

This rearrangement joins TRBV30 to TRBJ2-1; 11 bases map to TRBD2. V lost 6 bases, J lost 8 bases, and 6 bases stayed unmatched. The CDR3 sequence is 13 residues long. From germline, CDR1 is GTSNPN and CDR2 SVGIG (reference sequence). CDR3 nucleotide sequence: TGTGCCTGTGGGACTAGCGGAAGGCATGAGCAGTTCTTC. Its translation is CACGTSGRHEQFF. Combining the CDR3 with reference TRBV30 and TRBJ2-1 gives the whole variable domain SQTIHQWPATLVQPVGSPLSLECTVEGTSNPNLYWYRQAAGRGLQLLFYSVGIGQISSEVPQNLSASRPQDRQFILSSKKLLLSDSGFYLCACGTSGRHEQFFGPGTRLTVL.